A few counts support the clone carrying this T cell receptor beta chain. In the source study's methods: Researchers report that nucleated cell counts were estimated from reference gene primer amplification. TCRdb's table, derived via immunoSEQ multiplex PCR, lists solely in-frame clones and lacks some. That table gives V, J and clone size, and the DNA gave D and trimming. Found here are about 27,000 clones, around two thirds of them singletons; the top ten hold 7.3%. The sample is drawn from a study of blood T cell repertoires in COVID-19. Looking at the study overall: Italy, Spain and the United States were the sources of the convalescent and acute COVID-19 samples. Sources were T cells, B-cell-depleted T cells, or PBMCs; the material itself was cDNA or gDNA.

The receptor was derived from a man aged 55 to 70 with active or convalescent COVID-19. The specimen sequenced was peripheral blood.

The CDR3 sequence is CASRQVNNQPQHF. CDR3 DNA sequence: TGTGCCAGCAGGCAGGTAAACAATCAGCCCCAGCATTTT. This chain connects TRBV6-5 to TRBJ1-5; D uncertain. The CDR3 extends over 13 amino acids. Trimming left V 6 bases short and J 3 bases short, with 9 bases between. Per germline, CDR1 MNHEY and CDR2 SVGAGI.